The 15 T cell receptor beta chains below come from one sample, sequenced in a study of glioma-infiltrating T cells after dendritic cell vaccination. This table comes from immunoSEQ multiplex PCR, and its TCRdb copy is limited to in-frame clones, with some not included. The sample gives around 83,000 clones, approximately 81% of which show up once; around 8.5% is in the top ten. The time point was: after dendritic cell vaccination, including at tumor progression/relapse. Sequencing was performed on blood, taken after dendritic cell vaccination. The source of these receptors is a human donor with glioblastoma.

This chain links TRBV5-4 with TRBJ2-5; D perhaps matches TRBD1 (5 bases). Looked up from germline, CDR1 is SGHNT and CDR2 is YYREEE (reference sequence). This CDR3 has 17 amino acids. Trimming removed 0 bases at V and 1 base at J, with 16 bases between. DNA for the CDR3: TGTGCCAGCAGCTTGGGCTATGGCAGGGTGGGCCAAGAGACCCAGTACTTC. As protein: CASSLGYGRVGQETQYF. Supplemented by reference TRBV5-4 and TRBJ2-5, the full variable domain reads ETGVTQSPTHLIKTRGQQVTLRCSSQSGHNTVSWYQQALGQGPQFIFQYYREEENGRGNFPPRFSGLQFPNYSSELNVNALELDDSALYLCASSLGYGRVGQETQYFGPGTRLLVL.

In its sample, this clone was seen a few times. The chain carries TRBV6-6 and TRBJ1-6, with D perhaps matching TRBD1 (6 bases). V was clipped by 6 bases and J by 13 bases, with 25 bases between them. The CDR3 has 16 amino acids. Germline V lookup: CDR1 MNHNY, CDR2 SVGAGI (reference sequence). The DNA for the CDR3 is TGTGCCAGCAGGGAGAGTAGACAGGCCTTTGTCAATCCCCTCCACTTT. Residues: CASRESRQAFVNPLHF.

This rearrangement joins TRBV9 to TRBJ2-2; the match to TRBD1 covers 9 bases. V trimming: 3 bases; J trimming: 0 bases; junction bases outside the gene matches: 6. This CDR3 spans 17 amino acids. CDR1 is SGDLS and CDR2 is YYNGEE in the germline V gene. CDR3 DNA sequence: TGTGCCAGCAGCGGCGGGGGACAGGGCACGAACACCGGGGAGCTGTTTTTT. Amino acid sequence: CASSGGGQGTNTGELFF.

The chain employs TRBV28 and TRBJ2-3; 14 bases line up with TRBD2. Looked up from germline, CDR1 is MDHEN and CDR2 is SYDVKM. There are 20 residues in the CDR3. Trimming removed 7 bases from V and 0 bases from J; junction bases left unmatched: 15. This CDR3 reads CASKGGLAGVVRLSTDTQYF. In DNA, the CDR3 is TGTGCCAGCAAGGGGGGACTAGCGGGAGTAGTGAGACTAAGCACAGATACGCAGTATTTT.

This chain links TRBV6-5 with TRBJ2-2; D remains unclear. Per germline, CDR1 MNHEY and CDR2 SVGAGI. Between the trimmed V and J ends, which lost 5 bases and 4 bases, there was a span of 11 bases. The CDR3 extends over 14 amino acids. CDR3 in DNA: TGTGCCAGCAGTGTGACAAAACCCACCGGGGAGCTGTTTTTT. This gives the protein CASSVTKPTGELFF.

The chain links TRBV7-9 to TRBJ2-3; D unclear. Trimming stripped 4 bases from V and 3 bases from J, with 5 bases between. Germline V gene data show CDR1 as SEHNR and CDR2 as FQNEAQ (reference sequence). The CDR3 extends over 12 amino acids. The CDR3 region has the DNA TGTGCCAGCAGCTCCCTTACAGATACGCAGTATTTT. It encodes CASSSLTDTQYF.

The chain uses TRBV5-8 and TRBJ2-1, with D tentatively TRBD1 (6 bases). The CDR3 runs to 17 residues. V shed 10 bases and J shed 0 bases, with 23 bases lying between them. Germline lookup yields CDR1 SGHTS and CDR2 YDEGEE. The CDR3 sequence is CALARDTSLSSYNEQFF. In DNA form, the CDR3 reads TGTGCCTTAGCCCGGGACACTTCCTTAAGCTCCTACAATGAGCAGTTCTTC.

The chain has TRBV2 and TRBJ2-4, with TRBD1 matching 9 bases. CDR1 SNHLY and CDR2 FYNNEI come from the germline V gene. The CDR3 is 13 amino acids. After removal of 4 bases from V and 9 bases from J, the junction contained 4 bases not matched to a gene. CDR3 in amino acids: CASSGPTGGIQYF. The CDR3 region has the DNA TGTGCCAGCAGTGGCCCGACAGGGGGCATTCAGTACTTC.

The chain couples TRBV7-2 to TRBJ2-7, with 7 positions matching TRBD1. The CDR3 totals 15 residues. Germline V gene sequence: CDR1 SGHTA, CDR2 FQGNSA. V gave up 5 bases and J gave up 1 base; unmatched junction bases: 8. CDR3 residues: CASSTGQSGSYEQYF. CDR3 coding DNA: TGTGCCAGCAGCACGGGACAGAGTGGGTCCTACGAGCAGTACTTC.

This chain links TRBV27 with TRBJ1-2, with a weak D call TRBD1 (5 bases). The CDR3 sequence is 14 residues long. Trimming removed 5 bases from V and 2 bases from J, with 12 bases in between. Germline CDR1 MNHEY, CDR2 SMNVEV (reference sequence). CDR3 region: CASSPQGLNYGYTF. CDR3 DNA sequence: TGTGCCAGCAGTCCCCAGGGCTTAAACTATGGCTACACCTTC.

The chain carries TRBV18 and TRBJ1-2, with TRBD1 identical over 9 bases. The ends lost 2 bases at V and 7 bases at J; junction bases unmatched: 5. The length of the CDR3 is 14 residues. Germline CDR1 KGHSH, CDR2 LQKENI. Here the CDR3 DNA reads TGTGCCAGCTCACCAGAACAGGGGGCTAGTGGCTACACCTTC. This encodes CASSPEQGASGYTF. Drawing the rest from reference TRBV18 and TRBJ1-2, the complete variable domain is NAGVMQNPRHLVRRRGQEARLRCSPMKGHSHVYWYRQLPEEGLKFMVYLQKENIIDESGMPKERFSAEFPKEGPSILRIQQVVRGDSAAYFCASSPEQGASGYTFGSGTRLTVV.

The chain couples TRBV10-3 to TRBJ1-1, with D perhaps matching TRBD1 (5 bases). The CDR3 is 11 residues long. In germline, CDR1 is ENHRY, CDR2 SYGVKD. V was trimmed by 9 bases and J by 5 bases, leaving 10 bases between them. The CDR3: CAISGGTEAFF. CDR3 nucleotide sequence: TGTGCCATATCGGGGGGTACTGAAGCTTTCTTT.

This chain links TRBV28 with TRBJ2-7, with 13 bases aligning to TRBD2. The CDR3 runs to 16 residues. Trimming took 11 bases from V and 0 from J; bases not matched to a gene: 10. Germline CDR1 is MDHEN and CDR2 is SYDVKM. The CDR3 DNA reads TGTGCCTCAACTCTGGGACTAGCGGGAAGCTCCTACGAGCAGTACTTC. Translation: CASTLGLAGSSYEQYF.

The chain links TRBV6-1 to TRBJ1-2; the match to TRBD1 covers 7 bases. The CDR3 is made up of 17 amino acids. The germline gives CDR1 MNHNS, CDR2 SASEGT. Trimming took 4 bases from V and 0 from J; bases not matched to a gene: 11. The CDR3 here is CASSGPPDRRANYGYTF. DNA for the CDR3: TGTGCCAGCAGTGGCCCACCGGACAGGCGAGCTAACTATGGCTACACCTTC.

The rearrangement uses TRBV30 and TRBJ1-5; D remains unclear. Trimming removed 2 bases from V and 0 bases from J, with 5 bases in between. The CDR3 spans 13 residues. Germline loops: CDR1 GTSNPN, CDR2 SVGIG (reference sequence). The CDR3 loop is CAWSISSNQPQHF. In nucleotides, the CDR3 is TGTGCCTGGAGTATTAGTAGCAATCAGCCCCAGCATTTT.